The following is a T cell receptor beta chain sequence with its context. What it binds is not known. Repertoires were generated with immunoSEQ multiplex PCR, while TCRdb's copy carries only in-frame clones and drops some. The sample holds around 300,000 clones, around 87% seen once. CDR1 SGHAT and CDR2 FQNNGV come from the germline V gene. Trimming shortened V by 1 base and J by 10 bases, and 5 bases separated the two germline ends. This CDR3 contains 11 residues. The data were taken from a study of cytomegalovirus exposure and HLA in healthy donors. Study results and caveats: In vitro data verified a few CMV-associated chains as specific for CMV antigens.

The sequenced material came from PBMCs. V is TRBV11-2 and J is TRBJ2-1; unclear D gene. This receptor was taken from a woman aged 30 to 39 in good health and CMV-seropositive. The CDR3 here is CASSLALEQFF. The DNA for the CDR3 is TGTGCCAGCAGCTTAGCATTGGAGCAGTTCTTC.